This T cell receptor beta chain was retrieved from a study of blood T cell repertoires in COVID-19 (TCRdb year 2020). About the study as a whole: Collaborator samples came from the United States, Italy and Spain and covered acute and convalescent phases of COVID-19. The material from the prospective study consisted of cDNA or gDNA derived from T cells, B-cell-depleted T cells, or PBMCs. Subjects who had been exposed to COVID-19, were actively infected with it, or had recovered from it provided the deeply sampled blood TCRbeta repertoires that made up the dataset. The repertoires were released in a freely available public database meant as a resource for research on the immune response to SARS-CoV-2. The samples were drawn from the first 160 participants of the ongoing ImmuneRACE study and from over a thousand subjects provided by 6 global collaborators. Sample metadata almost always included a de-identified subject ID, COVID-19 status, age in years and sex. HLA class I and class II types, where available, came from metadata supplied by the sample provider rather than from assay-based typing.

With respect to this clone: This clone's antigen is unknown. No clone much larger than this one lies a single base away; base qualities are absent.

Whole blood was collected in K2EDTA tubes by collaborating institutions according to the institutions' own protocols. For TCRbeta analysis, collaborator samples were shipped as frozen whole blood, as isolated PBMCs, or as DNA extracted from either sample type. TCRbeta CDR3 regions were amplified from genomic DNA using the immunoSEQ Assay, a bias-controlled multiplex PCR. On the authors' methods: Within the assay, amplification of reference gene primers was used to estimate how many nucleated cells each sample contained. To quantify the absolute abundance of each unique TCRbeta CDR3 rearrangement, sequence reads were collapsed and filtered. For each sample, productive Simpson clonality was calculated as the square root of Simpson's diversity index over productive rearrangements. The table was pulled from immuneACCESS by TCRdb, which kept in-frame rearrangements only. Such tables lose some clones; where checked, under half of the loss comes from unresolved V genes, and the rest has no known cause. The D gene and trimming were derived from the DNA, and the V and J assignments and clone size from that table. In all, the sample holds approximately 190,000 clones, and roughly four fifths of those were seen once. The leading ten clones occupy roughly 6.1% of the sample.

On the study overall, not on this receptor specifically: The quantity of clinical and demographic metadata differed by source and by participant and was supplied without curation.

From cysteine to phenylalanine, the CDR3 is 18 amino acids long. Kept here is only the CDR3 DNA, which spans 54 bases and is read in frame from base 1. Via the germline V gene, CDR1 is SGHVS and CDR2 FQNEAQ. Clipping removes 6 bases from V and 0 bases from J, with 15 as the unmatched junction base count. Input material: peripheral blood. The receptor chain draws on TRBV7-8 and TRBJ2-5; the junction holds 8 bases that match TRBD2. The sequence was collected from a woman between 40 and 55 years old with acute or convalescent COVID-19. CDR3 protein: CASRERGLAGMYQETQYF. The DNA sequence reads TGTGCCAGCAGAGAAAGAGGGCTAGCGGGCATGTACCAAGAGACCCAGTACTTC.